The 25 T cell receptor beta chains in this list originate from one sample, sequenced in a study of T cells in Graves' hyperthyroidism and ophthalmopathy. RNA transcripts provided the source from which TCR beta CDR3 regions were amplified. First-round RT-PCR with HTBI primers amplified the TCR CDR3 region. A single record per CDR3 protein comes from TCRdb applying MiXCR to the multiplex PCR reads. The sample lists under 400,000 distinct CDR3 sequences, roughly 17% occurring once. The sample consisted of blood. These receptor sequences come from a man younger than 40 with Graves' hyperthyroidism.

This clonotype appeared many times. The gene calls are TRBV11-2 and TRBJ2-5; D is possibly TRBD1 (5 bases). The CDR3 sequence is 15 residues long. The germline V gene encodes CDR1 SGHAT and CDR2 FQNNGV. V was clipped by 1 base and J by 1 base, with 10 bases between them. As DNA, the CDR3 is TGTGCCAGCAGCTTAGTTCAGGACATCCAAGAGACCCAGTACTTC. This sequence encodes CASSLVQDIQETQYF.

The chain links TRBV11-2 to TRBJ2-1, with 13 bases lining up with TRBD2. V was pared by 7 bases and J by 0 bases, with 9 bases of the junction left unmatched. The CDR3 is 18 residues long. Germline loops: CDR1 SGHAT, CDR2 FQNNGV. CDR3 bases: TGTGCCAGCAACCCCGGGACTAGCGGGATAAGCTCCTACAATGAGCAGTTCTTC. Its protein product is CASNPGTSGISSYNEQFF.

This clonotype was found many times. The chain joins TRBV20-1 to TRBJ1-2; TRBD1 agrees at 9 bases. Losses at the gene ends were 6 bases for V and 4 bases for J; bases not matched to a gene: 3. This CDR3 is built from 12 residues. Germline V lookup: CDR1 DFQATT, CDR2 SNEGSKA (reference sequence). The DNA of the CDR3 is TGCAGTGCAGGGACAGGGACCTATGGCTACACCTTC. Amino acid sequence: CSAGTGTYGYTF.

This clonotype was seen at least ten times. The DNA for the CDR3 is TGTGCCACCAGCCGACCGGGACTAGCAGGGGGGGGCACCCACAATGAGCAGTTCTTC. Translated: CATSRPGLAGGGTHNEQFF. The chain recombines TRBV15 with TRBJ2-1; 9 bases map to TRBD2. V was pared by 5 bases and J by 5 bases, with 19 bases of the junction left unmatched. The CDR3 totals 19 residues. Per germline, CDR1 LNHNV and CDR2 YYDKDF (reference sequence).

The rearrangement joins TRBV28 to TRBJ2-7, with TRBD1 matching 9 bases. The CDR3 has 15 residues. J was trimmed by 7 bases and V by 5 bases; bases with no gene match: 12. In germline, CDR1 is MDHEN, CDR2 SYDVKM. The CDR3 sequence: CASSNRDRDHREQYF. CDR3 nucleotides: TGTGCCAGCAGTAACCGGGACAGGGACCATAGAGAGCAGTACTTC.

The chain carries TRBV3-1 and TRBJ2-2; D perhaps matches TRBD2 (6 bases). Germline lookup yields CDR1 LGHDT and CDR2 YNNKEL (reference sequence). This CDR3 is 14 amino acids long. The germline V and J ends were trimmed by 6 bases and 6 bases, with 14 bases remaining between them. DNA for the CDR3: TGTGCCAGCAGGTTAGGAGGGACCGCCGGGGAGCTGTTTTTT. It translates to CASRLGGTAGELFF.

This clonotype was detected ten times or more. V and J are TRBV28 and TRBJ2-1; 7 bases agree with TRBD1. V was clipped by 6 bases and J by 9 bases; unmatched bases: 11. From germline, CDR1 is MDHEN and CDR2 SYDVKM. The CDR3 has 14 residues. This CDR3 is CASRTQTGRGEQFF. The DNA of the CDR3 is TGTGCCAGCAGGACCCAGACAGGGCGCGGTGAGCAGTTCTTC.

This clonotype was seen repeatedly, ten times or more. The chain carries TRBV6-1 and TRBJ1-6, with D unresolved. The CDR3 has 13 amino acids. With 5 bases removed from V and 14 bases from J, the gap between germline ends came to 16 bases. Per the germline V gene, CDR1 is MNHNS and CDR2 is SASEGT. CDR3 nucleotides: TGTGCCAGCAGTCCCCCGACGGATTCGGCCCTCCACTTT. This encodes CASSPPTDSALHF.

This clonotype was recorded a few times. The chain carries TRBV14 and TRBJ2-7, with 8 bases that match TRBD1. The CDR3 spans 15 residues. Unmatched junction bases numbered 5, after V lost 4 bases and J lost 0 bases. Germline loops: CDR1 SGHDN, CDR2 FVKESK. The CDR3 protein is CASSRPQGGSYEQYF. CDR3 nucleotide sequence: TGTGCCAGCAGCCGCCCACAGGGGGGCTCCTACGAGCAGTACTTC.

This chain connects TRBV2 to TRBJ2-7; D possibly corresponds to TRBD1 (6 bases). This CDR3 has 16 amino acids. Between the trimmed V and J ends, which lost 1 base and 3 bases, there was a span of 16 bases. CDR1 and CDR2 from the germline V gene are SNHLY and FYNNEI. In DNA form, the CDR3 reads TGTGCCAGCAGTGAAGGTCGAACAGGGAGCTTCTACGAGCAGTACTTC. Translating gives CASSEGRTGSFYEQYF.

This clonotype showed up just a few times. J is TRBJ2-1 and V is TRBV13; possibly TRBD2 for D (6 bases). The CDR3 is 15 amino acids. V was pared by 4 bases and J by 5 bases, with 15 bases between. Germline assignment: CDR1 PRHDT and CDR2 FYEKMQ (reference sequence). Here the CDR3 DNA reads TGTGCCAGCAGCTCCGGACTACCCTGGGACAATGAGCAGTTCTTC. This translates into CASSSGLPWDNEQFF.

This clonotype appeared many times. The rearrangement joins TRBV24-1 to TRBJ1-5; possible D gene TRBD1, 5 bases. CDR1 and CDR2 from the germline V gene are KGHDR and SFDVKD. V was shortened by 6 bases and J by 4 bases, with 9 bases between the two germline ends. The CDR3 has 13 residues. CDR3 coding DNA: TGTGCCACCAGTCTGGGGGGGAATCAGCCCCAGCATTTT. It yields the protein CATSLGGNQPQHF.

This clonotype was recorded at least ten times. In DNA, the CDR3 is TGTGCCAGCAGCTTATATGGGAGTATGAACACTGAAGCTTTCTTT. It is translated as CASSLYGSMNTEAFF. The chain has TRBV7-3 and TRBJ1-1; D not resolved. CDR3 length equals 15 residues. Trimming removed 2 bases from V and 0 bases from J, with 10 bases in between. CDR1 SGHTA and CDR2 FQGTGA come from the germline V gene.

This clonotype was seen more than once but under ten times. J is TRBJ2-6 and V is TRBV7-3, with D uncertain. The CDR3 has 17 residues. Trimming cost V 3 bases and J 4 bases, with 16 bases left between them. The germline gives CDR1 SGHTA, CDR2 FQGTGA. The CDR3 is CASSLSGRLLGANVLTF. DNA of the CDR3: TGTGCCAGCAGCTTGTCGGGCCGCCTATTGGGGGCCAACGTCCTGACTTTC.

On this clonotype: A much larger clone sits a single nucleotide away, making a read error possible. The chain has TRBV11-3 and TRBJ2-3, with TRBD2 matching 10 bases. This CDR3 is built from 15 residues. J lost 0 bases, V lost 7 bases, and 4 bases had no gene match. Germline CDR1 and CDR2: SGHNT and YENEEA. The CDR3 DNA is TGTGCCAGCATTCAAGCGGGAGGGAGCACAGATACGCAGTATTTT. Translation: CASIQAGGSTDTQYF. The full variable domain, with the rest looked up from reference TRBV11-3 and TRBJ2-3, is EAGVVQSPRYKIIEKKQPVAFWCNPISGHNTLYWYLQNLGQGPELLIRYENEEAVDDSQLPKDRFSAERLKGVDSTLKIQPAELGDSAVYLCASIQAGGSTDTQYFGPGTRLTVL.

This clonotype was observed many times. The V gene is TRBV7-9, the J gene TRBJ2-3, with unresolved D. The CDR3 contains 16 residues. V was pared by 1 base and J by 2 bases, with 13 bases between. Germline-derived CDR1 and CDR2 are SEHNR and FQNEAQ (reference sequence). CDR3 DNA sequence: TGTGCCAGCAGCTTAGTATTCAACTGGGCCACAGATACGCAGTATTTT. It translates to CASSLVFNWATDTQYF.

This clonotype was recorded at least ten times. This sequence joins TRBV29-1 and TRBJ2-7; D is undetermined. The CDR3 sequence is 12 residues long. The germline V gene encodes CDR1 SQVTM and CDR2 ANQGSEA. The V end lost 2 bases, the J end lost 6 bases, and 11 bases lay between the germline ends. The CDR3 protein is CSVEHRWGEQYF. CDR3 DNA: TGCAGCGTTGAACACCGGTGGGGCGAGCAGTACTTC.

The table lists this clonotype with many counts. V is TRBV11-1 and J is TRBJ2-7, with D perhaps being TRBD1 or TRBD2 (5 bases each). This CDR3 region has 12 residues. The V end lost 5 bases, the J end lost 4 bases, and 9 bases lay between the germline ends. Germline CDR1 is SGHAT and CDR2 is FQDESV (reference sequence). Here the CDR3 DNA reads TGTGCCAGCAGCCGGGACCGTTACGAGCAGTACTTC. It yields the protein CASSRDRYEQYF.

This clonotype was counted a few times. This chain connects TRBV11-2 to TRBJ1-3; 10 bases agree with TRBD1. J lost 8 bases, V lost 1 base, and 8 bases had no gene match. Germline values: CDR1 SGHAT, CDR2 FQNNGV. CDR3 length: 16 residues. The CDR3 spells CASSLGPPGQGHTIYF. The CDR3 DNA follows: TGTGCCAGCAGCTTAGGTCCTCCGGGACAGGGGCACACCATATATTTT.

The J gene is TRBJ1-5, the V gene TRBV5-1; weak D call: TRBD1 (6 bases). This CDR3 contains 15 residues. The V end was cut by 4 bases, the J end by 4 bases, with 15 bases between. Germline values: CDR1 SGHRS, CDR2 YFSETQ. The CDR3 reads CASSPGAGDNQPQHF. In DNA form, the CDR3 reads TGCGCCAGCAGCCCGGGGGCAGGTGATAATCAGCCCCAGCATTTT. The entire variable domain, with the rest obtained from reference TRBV5-1 and TRBJ1-5, is as follows: KAGVTQTPRYLIKTRGQQVTLSCSPISGHRSVSWYQQTPGQGLQFLFEYFSETQRNKGNFPGRFSGRQFSNSRSEMNVSTLELGDSALYLCASSPGAGDNQPQHFGDGTRLSIL.

This clonotype has just one count. The chain links TRBV20-1 to TRBJ1-2, with 10 bases lining up with TRBD1. The CDR3 spans 15 residues. The trim removed 4 bases at V and 6 bases at J, leaving 11 bases unmatched. Per germline, CDR1 DFQATT and CDR2 SNEGSKA (reference sequence). This CDR3 is CSAKGTGDSLNGYTF. CDR3 coding DNA: TGCAGTGCTAAGGGGACAGGGGACTCGCTGAATGGCTACACCTTC.

This clonotype has ten or more counts. This chain links TRBV28 with TRBJ2-7; 9 bases align to TRBD1. The CDR3 is made up of 15 amino acids. The germline V gene encodes CDR1 MDHEN and CDR2 SYDVKM. J was trimmed by 3 bases and V by 10 bases; bases with no gene match: 13. In DNA, the CDR3 is TGTGCCACACAAAGACCGGGACAGGGTGACTACGAGCAGTACTTC. Protein product: CATQRPGQGDYEQYF.

This clonotype appeared once. V is TRBV27 and J is TRBJ2-5, with 9 positions matching TRBD2. Germline V CDR1 and CDR2: MNHEY, SMNVEV (reference sequence). Trimming cost V 2 bases and J 3 bases; bases outside gene matches: 4. The CDR3 loop spans 15 amino acids. The CDR3 DNA follows: TGTGCCAGCAGTTTAGCGGGAGGGAAGGAAGAGACCCAGTACTTC. It yields the protein CASSLAGGKEETQYF.

The V call is TRBV4-1, the J call TRBJ2-1; D may correspond to TRBD1 or TRBD2 (7 bases each). In germline, CDR1 is MGHRA, CDR2 YSYEKL. With 3 bases removed from V and 5 bases from J, the gap between germline ends came to 17 bases. The CDR3 runs 16 residues. The CDR3 protein is CASSQEGAGVHNEQFF. The CDR3 nucleotides are TGCGCCAGCAGCCAGGAGGGGGCGGGAGTCCACAATGAGCAGTTCTTC.

For this clonotype: Relative to the germline gene, one junction end is altered; a read error may explain this. The V and J genes are TRBV14 and TRBJ2-5; D is undetermined. The germline V gene has CDR1 SGHDN and CDR2 FVKESK. The CDR3 is 16 residues long. The CDR3 spells CASSQLYGAYQETLYF. CDR3 sequence (DNA): TGTGCCAGCAGCCAACTCTATGGAGCGTACCAAGAGACCCTGTACTTC.